This T cell receptor beta chain appears in the sequencing data of a study of T cell repertoires in cytomegalovirus infection. Study-wide points: Cumulative public TCR beta family frequency identified CMV carriers with the relevant HLA. The ex vivo response showed dominance by HLA-C-restricted CMV-specific TCR beta clonotypes.

Deletions cut 1 base from V and 2 bases from J, with 15 bases between. The CDR3 covers 16 residues. Germline CDR1 is SQVTM and CDR2 is ANQGSEA. This clonotype showed up many times. The antigen remains unidentified. TCRdb called the reads again in MiXCR, with one record for every CDR3 protein. Of tens of thousands of distinct CDR3 sequences in the sample, 20% to 25% are singletons; the top ten hold roughly two thirds. The rearrangement joins TRBV29-1 to TRBJ2-1; possibly TRBD1 for D (7 bases). The sequencing here drew on CD8+ T cells from cultured PBMCs, taken from culture after CMV antigen stimulation. The TCR sequence derives from a human donor in good health (CMV status not recorded). Some clones in this sample may be carry-over from other donors' samples. The CDR3 protein is CSVEAPDREAYNEQFF. CDR3 bases: TGCAGCGTTGAAGCCCCCGACAGGGAGGCCTACAATGAGCAGTTCTTC.